The source of this TCR beta chain is a study of blood T cell repertoires in COVID-19. Original handling: Counts of nucleated cells, estimated from reference gene primer amplification, were obtained. Generated by immunoSEQ multiplex PCR, the TCRdb table keeps only in-frame clones and is missing some. The DNA was the basis for D and trimming; V, J and clone size are from that table. The sample shows more than 130,000 clones, about 84% of them seen only once. The receptor's source is a human donor in a cohort sampled during active COVID-19. Material: peripheral blood.

The CDR3, as DNA: TGTGCCAGCTCACCACTCCGGACTAGCGGGACCGGGGAGCTGTTTTTT. Translation gives CASSPLRTSGTGELFF. The chain carries TRBV18 and TRBJ2-2; TRBD2 aligns across 11 bases. J lost 5 bases, V lost 1 base, and 3 bases had no gene match. Germline V gives CDR1 KGHSH, CDR2 LQKENI. The CDR3 sequence is 16 residues long.